One sample yielded the 21 T cell receptor beta chains listed below, sequenced in a study of blood T cell repertoires in COVID-19. Profiling relied on immunoSEQ multiplex PCR, and the TCRdb table lists in-frame clones only, not all of them. This table holds some 20,000 clones, approximately 90% found once. Source material: peripheral blood. All receptors come from a woman older than 75 with active or convalescent COVID-19.

This clone came up once. The chain combines TRBV21-1 with TRBJ2-7; the table's D call, TRBD1, has no DNA check behind it. TRBV21-1 is designated a pseudogene. CDR3 length: 16 residues. For the CDR3, the DNA is TGTGCCAGCAGCAAGACGCCGGGACAGGACTCCTACGAGCAGTACTTC. Amino acids: CASSKTPGQDSYEQYF.

This clone occurred once. The chain combines TRBV19 with TRBJ2-7; 9 positions agree with TRBD1. CDR1 and CDR2 (germline): LNHDA, SQIVND (reference sequence). CDR3 length equals 16 residues. V lost 6 bases to trimming and J lost 2 bases; unmatched junction nucleotides: 11. The CDR3 loop reads CASSRGGQGPPYEQYF. The CDR3 DNA follows: TGTGCCAGTAGCCGTGGGGGACAGGGACCCCCCTACGAGCAGTACTTC.

V is TRBV7-8 and J is TRBJ2-6, with unresolved D. Germline CDR1 SGHVS, CDR2 FQNEAQ. CDR3 length: 16 residues. Trimming cost V 0 bases and J 0 bases, with 6 bases left between them. CDR3 protein: CASSLAWASGANVLTF. The CDR3 nucleotides read TGTGCCAGCAGCTTAGCGTGGGCCTCTGGGGCCAACGTCCTGACTTTC.

This sequence joins TRBV7-9 and TRBJ2-3; no clear D gene. Between the trimmed V and J ends, which lost 5 bases and 6 bases, there was a span of 6 bases. Germline assignment: CDR1 SEHNR and CDR2 FQNEAQ (reference sequence). The CDR3 runs 11 residues. The CDR3 spells CASSPFDTQYF. The CDR3, as DNA: TGTGCCAGCAGCCCATTTGATACGCAGTATTTT.

This chain joins TRBV19 and TRBJ2-6; D may be TRBD1 (6 bases). V was shortened by 3 bases and J by 11 bases, with 14 bases between the two germline ends. Germline V CDR1 and CDR2: LNHDA, SQIVND (reference sequence). The length of the CDR3 is 14 residues. The CDR3, as DNA: TGTGCCAGTAGTATTGGCAGGGGCCCACACGTCCTGACTTTC. Encoded protein: CASSIGRGPHVLTF.

The chain recombines TRBV28 with TRBJ2-1, with 9 bases that match TRBD2. Germline trimming cut 11 bases from V and 2 bases from J; bases unmatched to any gene: 4. CDR3 length equals 13 residues. Germline loops: CDR1 MDHEN, CDR2 SYDVKM. CDR3 loop: CACGGGTYNEQFF. CDR3 sequence (DNA): TGTGCCTGCGGGGGGGGAACCTACAATGAGCAGTTCTTC.

The chain is built from TRBV9 and TRBJ2-3; 15 bases line up with TRBD2. The germline CDR1 and CDR2 sequences are SGDLS and YYNGEE. CDR3 length: 19 amino acids. Losses at the gene ends were 4 bases for V and 5 bases for J; bases not matched to a gene: 14. The CDR3 sequence: CASSPHRSGLAGGVDTQYF. In DNA, the CDR3 is TGTGCCAGCAGCCCTCACCGGTCGGGACTAGCGGGGGGAGTAGATACGCAGTATTTT.

This chain joins TRBV19 and TRBJ2-2, with 8 bases identical to TRBD1. Per the germline V gene, CDR1 is LNHDA and CDR2 is SQIVND (reference sequence). This CDR3 comprises 15 residues. V shed 5 bases and J 6 bases; nucleotides not matched to a gene: 8. CDR3 region: CASSEGTGHSGELFF. CDR3 DNA: TGTGCCAGTAGTGAAGGGACAGGTCATTCCGGGGAGCTGTTTTTT.

This chain links TRBV11-3 with TRBJ2-1; 16 bases align to TRBD2. V shed 3 bases, J shed 0 bases, and the junction held 8 bases outside the gene matches. Looked up from germline, CDR1 is SGHNT and CDR2 is YENEEA. This CDR3 spans 20 amino acids. The DNA of the CDR3 is TGTGCCAGCAGCTTCGCCGGGACTAGCGGGGGGGCCCGCTCCTACAATGAGCAGTTCTTC. Amino acid sequence: CASSFAGTSGGARSYNEQFF.

The rearrangement links TRBV3-1 (or the pseudogene TRBV3-2) to TRBJ2-6; D remains ambiguous. CDR1 LGHDT and CDR2 YNNKEL come from the germline V gene (reference sequence). This CDR3 is 16 amino acids long. Trimming removed 3 bases at V and 0 bases at J, with 9 bases between. CDR3 in DNA: TGTGCCAGCAGCCAGCGCTTTTACTCTGGGGCCAACGTCCTGACTTTC. This sequence encodes CASSQRFYSGANVLTF.

The gene calls are TRBV27 and TRBJ1-2; D gene uncertain. This CDR3 has 13 amino acids. V lost 2 bases and J 2 bases, leaving 6 bases between the germline ends. Per germline, CDR1 MNHEY and CDR2 SMNVEV (reference sequence). The CDR3 sequence: CASSLRENYGYTF. DNA of the CDR3: TGTGCCAGCAGTTTACGGGAGAACTATGGCTACACCTTC.

The chain is built from TRBV13 and TRBJ1-2, with TRBD1 matching over 9 bases. Germline-derived CDR1 and CDR2 are PRHDT and FYEKMQ (reference sequence). Germline trimming cut 4 bases from V and 4 bases from J; bases unmatched to any gene: 10. The CDR3 has 16 amino acids. In DNA, the CDR3 is TGTGCCAGCAGCTCACCCCGGACAGGGGAACCCTATGGCTACACCTTC. This sequence encodes CASSSPRTGEPYGYTF.

The rearrangement links TRBV18 to TRBJ2-1, with D possibly being TRBD2 (7 bases). The CDR3 consists of 18 residues. Germline CDR1 KGHSH, CDR2 LQKENI. The V gene lost 1 base and the J gene lost 7 bases, with 23 bases spanning the gap. CDR3 amino acids: CASSPLRDPKGGMNEQFF. In nucleotides, the CDR3 is TGTGCCAGCTCACCACTCCGGGACCCAAAGGGGGGGATGAATGAGCAGTTCTTC.

This chain links TRBV29-1 with TRBJ2-1; TRBD2 matches at 8 bases. Germline assignment: CDR1 SQVTM and CDR2 ANQGSEA. The CDR3 is 14 residues long. Trimming took 5 bases from V and 4 from J; bases not matched to a gene: 7. The CDR3: CSVKRAGGYNEQFF. For the CDR3, the DNA is TGCAGCGTTAAGCGGGCGGGGGGTTACAATGAGCAGTTCTTC.

This chain joins TRBV6-5 and TRBJ2-2, with D hard to call. The CDR3 covers 15 residues. Germline V gene data show CDR1 as MNHEY and CDR2 as SVGAGI. Trimming pared 6 bases from V and 1 base from J, leaving 12 bases between. The CDR3 loop reads CASSHTNENTGELFF. The CDR3 DNA is TGTGCCAGCAGCCATACAAATGAGAACACCGGGGAGCTGTTTTTT.

The chain couples TRBV18 to TRBJ2-3, with a weak D call TRBD2 (5 bases). V lost 1 base and J 0 bases, leaving 14 bases between the germline ends. The CDR3 consists of 17 residues. Germline lookup yields CDR1 KGHSH and CDR2 LQKENI. CDR3 coding DNA: TGTGCCAGCTCACCACGCGGGCAGTCTTTCAGCACAGATACGCAGTATTTT. Its protein product is CASSPRGQSFSTDTQYF.

This chain connects TRBV27 to TRBJ2-7; the D gene is possibly TRBD1 (6 bases). This CDR3 is built from 13 residues. The germline CDR1 and CDR2 sequences are MNHEY and SMNVEV (reference sequence). V was cut by 6 bases and J by 1 base, with 10 bases left in between. In DNA, the CDR3 is TGTGCCAGCAGAATGACAGGTTCCTACGAGCAGTACTTC. As protein: CASRMTGSYEQYF.

This CDR3 reads CASPSSPGHEQFF. The CDR3 DNA follows: TGTGCCAGCCCCAGTTCCCCAGGGCATGAGCAGTTCTTC. This chain uses TRBV6-5 with TRBJ2-1; D may be TRBD1 (5 bases). The germline V and J ends were trimmed by 8 bases and 8 bases, with 16 bases remaining between them. This CDR3 is 13 amino acids long. The germline V gene has CDR1 MNHEY and CDR2 SVGAGI.

The chain has TRBV28 and TRBJ2-7; D unclear. In germline, CDR1 is MDHEN, CDR2 SYDVKM. This CDR3 is built from 15 residues. V lost 2 bases and J lost 1, with 12 bases in between. The DNA of the CDR3 is TGTGCCAGCAGTTTAGCGTCCCCCAGGTCCTACGAGCAGTACTTC. Amino acids: CASSLASPRSYEQYF.

The gene calls are TRBV5-4 and TRBJ1-4; tentative D call: TRBD1 (5 bases). V lost 7 bases and J lost 6, with 16 bases in between. The CDR3 is 14 residues long. The germline CDR1 and CDR2 sequences are SGHNT and YYREEE (reference sequence). In nucleotides, the CDR3 is TGTGCCAGCTCACCGGGGGGAGTTTATGAAAAACTGTTTTTT. It is translated as CASSPGGVYEKLFF.

The gene calls are TRBV30 and TRBJ1-5, with D possibly TRBD1 on 5 matching bases. The CDR3 sequence is 14 residues long. V lost 1 base and J 4 bases, leaving 11 bases between the germline ends. Germline CDR1 reads GTSNPN; CDR2 reads SVGIG (reference sequence). DNA of the CDR3: TGTGCCTGGAGTGGGAGTAGGGGAAATCAGCCCCAGCATTTT. This translates into CAWSGSRGNQPQHF.